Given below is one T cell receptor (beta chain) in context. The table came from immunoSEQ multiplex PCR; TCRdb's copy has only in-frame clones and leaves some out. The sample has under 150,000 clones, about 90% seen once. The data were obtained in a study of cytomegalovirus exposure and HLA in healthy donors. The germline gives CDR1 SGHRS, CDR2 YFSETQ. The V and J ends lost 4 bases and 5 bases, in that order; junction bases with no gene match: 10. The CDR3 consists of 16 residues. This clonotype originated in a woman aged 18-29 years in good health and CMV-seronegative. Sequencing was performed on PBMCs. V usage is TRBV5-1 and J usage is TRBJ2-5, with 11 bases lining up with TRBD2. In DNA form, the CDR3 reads TGCGCCAGCAGCCAGGGGACTAGCGGAGACCGGGAGACCCAGTACTTC. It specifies CASSQGTSGDRETQYF.